This passage covers 25 T cell receptor beta chains from one sample sequenced in a study of blood T cell repertoires in COVID-19. The assay was immunoSEQ multiplex PCR, and TCRdb's table has in-frame clones only and misses some. The repertoire consists of some 320,000 clones, with more than 75% occurring once and the leading ten covering roughly 2.5%. Sequenced sample: PBMCs or T cells enriched from blood (not recorded which). The receptors here all came from a man aged 60 to 75 who had recovered from COVID-19.

The genes are TRBV15 and TRBJ1-3, with a tentative D call TRBD1 (5 bases). Germline CDR1 and CDR2: LNHNV and YYDKDF (reference sequence). This CDR3 has 17 amino acids. V was cut by 3 bases and J by 0 bases, with 15 bases left in between. CDR3 loop: CATSRRSGATSGNTIYF. In DNA, the CDR3 is TGTGCCACCAGCAGGAGGTCTGGGGCAACCTCTGGAAACACCATATATTTT.

The gene calls are TRBV12-5 and TRBJ1-1; D gene uncertain. This CDR3 comprises 11 residues. Germline V lookup: CDR1 LGHNT, CDR2 FRNRAP. V shed 4 bases and J shed 6 bases, with 6 bases lying between them. CDR3 in amino acids: CASGSFAEAFF. The CDR3 nucleotides read TGTGCTAGTGGTTCGTTCGCTGAAGCTTTCTTT. Looking up the rest from reference TRBV12-5 and TRBJ1-1 gives the full variable domain: DARVTQTPRHKVTEMGQEVTMRCQPILGHNTVFWYRQTMMQGLELLAYFRNRAPLDDSGMPKDRFSAEMPDATLATLKIQPSEPRDSAVYFCASGSFAEAFFGQGTRLTVV.

The chain employs TRBV19 and TRBJ2-7; no reliable D call. From germline, CDR1 is LNHDA and CDR2 SQIVND (reference sequence). The CDR3 has 13 residues. V dropped 1 base and J dropped 7 bases, with 11 bases sitting between them. The CDR3 sequence: CASSIVNSLEQYF. CDR3 bases: TGTGCCAGTAGTATAGTTAACAGCTTGGAGCAGTACTTC.

As to this clone: Other DNA sequences in this sample translate to the same CDR3. This chain uses TRBV30 with TRBJ1-5; D not certain. The CDR3 contains 13 residues. The ends were cut back, 2 bases at V and 2 bases at J, with 7 bases in the middle. Germline CDR1 is GTSNPN and CDR2 is SVGIG (reference sequence). This CDR3 reads CAWSSRGNQPQHF. The CDR3 nucleotides are TGTGCCTGGAGTTCCCGTGGCAATCAGCCCCAGCATTTT.

The V call is TRBV5-6, the J call TRBJ1-2, with 7 bases that match TRBD1. Germline CDR1 reads SGHDT; CDR2 reads YYEEEE. V lost 3 bases and J lost 6; bases outside the gene matches: 8. This CDR3 comprises 14 residues. The CDR3 loop is CASSYLQGSHGYTF. DNA of the CDR3: TGTGCCAGCAGCTACCTACAGGGGAGCCATGGCTACACCTTC.

The chain uses TRBV19 and TRBJ1-6; 7 bases map to TRBD1. With 4 bases clipped from V and 7 bases from J, the junction kept 13 bases outside the gene matches. Germline lookup yields CDR1 LNHDA and CDR2 SQIVND (reference sequence). The CDR3 consists of 17 residues. CDR3: CASSTLLSGQRNSPLHF. Here the CDR3 DNA reads TGTGCCAGTAGTACCCTCTTATCGGGACAGAGGAATTCACCCCTCCACTTT.

In this sample, this clone turned up once. The chain recombines TRBV7-9 with TRBJ1-6; D is unclear. The CDR3 runs 14 residues. V lost 5 bases and J 9 bases, leaving 14 bases between the germline ends. Germline V lookup: CDR1 SEHNR, CDR2 FQNEAQ (reference sequence). The CDR3 nucleotides read TGTGCCAGCAGCAACCCAGATAGGAGTTCACCCCTCCACTTT. As protein: CASSNPDRSSPLHF.

In DNA form, the CDR3 reads TGCAGTGCCAGTCAAATGAACACTGAAGCTTTCTTT. As protein: CSASQMNTEAFF. This chain connects TRBV20-1 to TRBJ1-1; D unclear. V lost 6 bases, J lost 0 bases, and 8 bases lay in between. This CDR3 contains 12 residues. The germline V gene has CDR1 DFQATT and CDR2 SNEGSKA (reference sequence).

The chain joins TRBV6-4 to TRBJ1-5; TRBD1 agrees at 8 bases. The CDR3 extends over 16 amino acids. Germline V lookup: CDR1 MRHNA, CDR2 SNTAGT. V was pared by 2 bases and J by 5 bases, with 8 bases of the junction left unmatched. The CDR3 reads CASSDLNGQGDQPQHF. The CDR3 DNA reads as TGTGCCAGCAGTGACCTAAACGGACAGGGAGATCAGCCCCAGCATTTT.

The chain joins TRBV18 to TRBJ1-2; no definite D call. This CDR3 spans 14 amino acids. V was trimmed by 3 bases and J by 4 bases, leaving 12 bases between them. Germline assignment: CDR1 KGHSH and CDR2 LQKENI. As DNA, the CDR3 is TGTGCCAGCTCACCGGGCACAGACCTCTATGGCTACACCTTC. Protein product: CASSPGTDLYGYTF.

As DNA, the CDR3 is TGTGCCAGCAGCCACGGGACAGCCAACTTCTACGAGCAGTACTTC. Translating it yields CASSHGTANFYEQYF. This chain joins TRBV3-1 (or the pseudogene TRBV3-2) and TRBJ2-7; TRBD1 matches at 7 bases. CDR1 and CDR2 (germline): LGHDT, YNNKEL (reference sequence). The CDR3 sequence is 15 residues long. J gave up 3 bases and V 3 bases, and 8 bases lay outside the gene matches.

In its sample, this clone was seen a few times. The V call is TRBV6-6, the J call TRBJ2-2; unclear D gene. Trimming took off 0 bases at V and 6 bases at J, with 8 bases between the two ends. Germline V gives CDR1 MNHNY, CDR2 SVGAGI (reference sequence). The CDR3 is 14 residues long. CDR3 region: CASSYSYSAGELFF. CDR3 DNA sequence: TGTGCCAGCAGTTACTCTTATTCGGCCGGGGAGCTGTTTTTT.

CDR3 DNA: TGTGCCAGCAGTTTATACGCTGGCGGGGGGACAGATACGCAGTATTTT. It translates to CASSLYAGGGTDTQYF. V gene TRBV27 combines with J gene TRBJ2-3; TRBD2 agrees at 8 bases. The length of the CDR3 is 16 residues. Germline V gene data show CDR1 as MNHEY and CDR2 as SMNVEV (reference sequence). V was pared by 1 base and J by 3 bases, with 6 bases of the junction left unmatched.

The chain carries TRBV5-1 and TRBJ1-2, with a tentative D call TRBD1 (6 bases). CDR3 length: 18 residues. The V gene's germline CDR1 is SGHRS and CDR2 YFSETQ. Deletions cut 0 bases from V and 2 bases from J, with 20 bases between. DNA for the CDR3: TGCGCCAGCAGCTTGGCCTACTACCCTGGACAGCTCAACTATGGCTACACCTTC. Protein: CASSLAYYPGQLNYGYTF.

CDR3 amino acids: CASSHQQKNTEAFF. CDR3 nucleotides: TGCGCCAGCAGCCACCAACAGAAGAACACTGAAGCTTTCTTT. The chain is built from TRBV5-1 and TRBJ1-1, with no clear D. The CDR3 has 14 amino acids. V lost 4 bases and J 1 base, leaving 11 bases between the germline ends. Germline-derived CDR1 and CDR2 are SGHRS and YFSETQ.

The chain joins TRBV11-2 to TRBJ2-7, with 10 bases identical to TRBD2. Trimming cost V 8 bases and J 4 bases; bases outside gene matches: 5. Germline V gives CDR1 SGHAT, CDR2 FQNNGV. This CDR3 is built from 13 residues. The CDR3 region is CASQRTSGYEQYF. The CDR3 DNA reads as TGTGCCAGCCAAAGGACTAGCGGTTACGAGCAGTACTTC.

Details on this clone: Other DNA sequences of this sample code for an identical CDR3. This chain connects TRBV5-6 to TRBJ2-2; D ambiguous. Trimming took 0 bases from V and 6 from J, leaving 3 bases between them. Germline V gene data show CDR1 as SGHDT and CDR2 as YYEEEE. CDR3 size: 12 residues. The CDR3, as DNA: TGTGCCAGCAGCTTGGTCGCCGGGGAGCTGTTTTTT. It specifies CASSLVAGELFF.

The CDR3 DNA reads TGTGCCACCCTTCCGGGACAGGTGAATCAGCCCCAGCATTTT. Translating gives CATLPGQVNQPQHF. This rearrangement joins TRBV10-3 to TRBJ1-5; 8 nucleotides line up with TRBD1. The CDR3 runs to 14 residues. CDR1 is ENHRY and CDR2 is SYGVKD in the germline V gene. After removal of 10 bases from V and 4 bases from J, the junction contained 9 bases not matched to a gene.

The V gene is TRBV5-1, the J gene TRBJ1-2; 7 bases match TRBD1. This CDR3 region has 14 residues. V lost 0 bases to trimming and J lost 4 bases; unmatched junction nucleotides: 3. Looked up from germline, CDR1 is SGHRS and CDR2 is YFSETQ. The CDR3 region has the DNA TGCGCCAGCAGCTTGGAGAGACAGGGCTATGGCTACACCTTC. It encodes CASSLERQGYGYTF. Looking up the rest from reference TRBV5-1 and TRBJ1-2 gives the full variable domain: KAGVTQTPRYLIKTRGQQVTLSCSPISGHRSVSWYQQTPGQGLQFLFEYFSETQRNKGNFPGRFSGRQFSNSRSEMNVSTLELGDSALYLCASSLERQGYGYTFGSGTRLTVV.

The V and J genes are TRBV9 and TRBJ1-2; D is unresolved. The CDR3 spans 13 residues. Trimming pared 4 bases from V and 2 bases from J, leaving 9 bases between. Per germline, CDR1 SGDLS and CDR2 YYNGEE. The CDR3 DNA sequence: TGTGCCAGCAGCCCCGACATAAACTATGGCTACACCTTC. This gives the protein CASSPDINYGYTF.

V is TRBV2 and J is TRBJ1-5; D may be TRBD1 (5 bases). The CDR3 loop spans 13 amino acids. V was cut by 7 bases and J by 3 bases, with 10 bases left in between. Germline-derived CDR1 and CDR2 are SNHLY and FYNNEI. The CDR3 bases are TGTGCCAGCACCGGACAACTCAATCAGCCCCAGCATTTT. It encodes CASTGQLNQPQHF.

The rearrangement links TRBV18 to TRBJ2-1, with 8 bases identical to TRBD1. The CDR3 is made up of 15 amino acids. V gave up 4 bases and J gave up 5 bases; unmatched junction bases: 7. Per germline, CDR1 KGHSH and CDR2 LQKENI. In nucleotides, the CDR3 is TGTGCCAGCTCACTTGGACAGGGAGATAACAATGAGCAGTTCTTC. Protein: CASSLGQGDNNEQFF.

This chain connects TRBV19 to TRBJ1-5; D not certain. The CDR3 sequence is 12 residues long. V lost 8 bases to trimming and J lost 6 bases, with 11 bases between them. Germline CDR1 reads LNHDA; CDR2 reads SQIVND (reference sequence). DNA of the CDR3: TGTGCCAGTCGGGGAACCCTTCAGCCCCAGCATTTT. Residues: CASRGTLQPQHF.

This chain links TRBV27 with TRBJ1-1, with D maybe TRBD1 (5 bases). The CDR3 runs 15 residues. Germline CDR1 MNHEY, CDR2 SMNVEV (reference sequence). V lost 5 bases and J lost 0, with 13 bases in between. CDR3 residues: CASSPQGFMNTEAFF. In nucleotides, the CDR3 is TGTGCCAGCAGTCCTCAGGGATTTATGAACACTGAAGCTTTCTTT.

This chain uses TRBV29-1 with TRBJ1-2; D is possibly TRBD1 (6 bases). The germline CDR1 and CDR2 sequences are SQVTM and ANQGSEA. The CDR3 sequence is 12 residues long. Deletions cut 5 bases from V and 7 bases from J, with 14 bases between. Written as DNA, the CDR3 is TGCAGCGTTTTCACGGGGGGCGGTGGCTACACCTTC. It codes for CSVFTGGGGYTF.